The present T cell receptor beta chain was sequenced within a study of cytomegalovirus exposure and HLA in healthy donors. Overall study results and limits: In vitro assays verified that a few CMV-associated chains recognized CMV antigens specifically. Prior analysis indicated that the majority of TCR beta V segments exhibited productivity approximately 87% or approximately 30% of the time.

The PCR ran on 60 Vbeta and 13 Jbeta primers. Sequenced by immunoSEQ multiplex PCR; TCRdb stores in-frame clones only, minus some. This sample yields about 120,000 clones, of which around a tenth are seen a single time; roughly 3% belongs to the top ten. A remark on this clone: Its cognate antigen is unknown.

The CDR3 is 14 residues long. The V segment lost 7 bases and the J segment 0 bases; nucleotides outside the gene matches: 3. Germline lookup yields CDR1 MNHEY and CDR2 SMNVEV (reference sequence). J is TRBJ2-7 and V is TRBV27; 10 nucleotides line up with TRBD2. This sequence originates from a man aged 25 to 40 in good health and CMV-seronegative. Specimen: PBMCs. CDR3 sequence: CASKREGASYEQYF. The CDR3 DNA reads as TGTGCCAGCAAGCGGGAGGGAGCCTCCTACGAGCAGTACTTC.